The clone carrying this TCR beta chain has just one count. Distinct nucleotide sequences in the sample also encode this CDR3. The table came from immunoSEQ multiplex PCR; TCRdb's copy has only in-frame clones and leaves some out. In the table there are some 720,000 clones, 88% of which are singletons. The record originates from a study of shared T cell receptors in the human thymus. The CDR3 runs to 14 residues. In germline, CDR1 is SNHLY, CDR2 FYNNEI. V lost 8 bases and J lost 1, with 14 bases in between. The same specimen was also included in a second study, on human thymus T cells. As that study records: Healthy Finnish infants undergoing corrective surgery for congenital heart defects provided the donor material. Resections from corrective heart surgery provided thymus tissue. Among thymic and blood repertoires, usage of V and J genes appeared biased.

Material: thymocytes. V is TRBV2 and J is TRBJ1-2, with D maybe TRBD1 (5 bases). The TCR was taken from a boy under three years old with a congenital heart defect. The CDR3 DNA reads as TGTGCCAGCCACCGGGGGGGACTTAACTATGGCTACACCTTC. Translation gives CASHRGGLNYGYTF.